This T cell receptor (beta chain) derives from a study of OX40 agonist ivuxolimab in advanced cancers. Study overall: Past anti-PD-1, anti-PD-L1 or anti-CTLA-4 therapy was accepted, and 40% had received some. Whole-study results and caveats: Partial responders treated at 0.1-3.0 mg/kg exhibited clonal expansion among the lowest measured.

Clones were sequenced by immunoSEQ multiplex PCR, and TCRdb holds only the in-frame ones, with some missing. The table has some 86,000 clones, approximately 86% seen once. The CDR3 totals 14 residues. From germline, CDR1 is SGHRS and CDR2 YFSETQ. V dropped 0 bases and J dropped 1 base, with 8 bases sitting between them. As concerns this clone: The antigen remains unidentified.

The sample consisted of CD4+ or CD8+ T cells sorted from blood, taken in a trial of the OX40 agonist ivuxolimab. The chain uses TRBV5-1 and TRBJ2-7; D could derive from TRBD1 or TRBD2 (5 bases each). The source is an adult with an advanced solid tumor such as melanoma, head and neck, liver or kidney cancer. CDR3 in amino acids: CASSLGGGSYEQYF. The CDR3, as DNA: TGCGCCAGCAGCTTGGGGGGCGGGTCCTACGAGCAGTACTTC.